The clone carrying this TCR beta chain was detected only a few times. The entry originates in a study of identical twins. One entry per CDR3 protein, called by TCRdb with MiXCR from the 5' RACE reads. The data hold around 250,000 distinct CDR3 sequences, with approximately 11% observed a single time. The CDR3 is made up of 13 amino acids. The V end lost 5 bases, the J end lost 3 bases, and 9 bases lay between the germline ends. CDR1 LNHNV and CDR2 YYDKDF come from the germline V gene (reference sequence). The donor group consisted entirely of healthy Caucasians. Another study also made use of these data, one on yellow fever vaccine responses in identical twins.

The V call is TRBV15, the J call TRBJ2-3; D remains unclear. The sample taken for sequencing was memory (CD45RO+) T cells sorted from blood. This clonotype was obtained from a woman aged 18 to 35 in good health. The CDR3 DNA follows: TGTGCCACCAGCGACACCCTTACAGATACGCAGTATTTT. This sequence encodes CATSDTLTDTQYF. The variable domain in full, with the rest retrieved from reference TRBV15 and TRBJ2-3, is DAMVIQNPRYQVTQFGKPVTLSCSQTLNHNVMYWYQQKSSQAPKLLFHYYDKDFNNEADTPDNFQSRRPNTSFCFLDIRSPGLGDTAMYLCATSDTLTDTQYFGPGTRLTVL.